This passage covers 3 T cell receptor beta chains from one sample sequenced in a study of T-cell memory formation after mild COVID-19. One entry per CDR3 protein, called by TCRdb with MiXCR from the 5' RACE reads. The table shows roughly 170,000 distinct CDR3 sequences, with 20% to 25% occurring only once. Sequences were obtained from PBMCs or a T cell subset sorted from them (not recorded which). The receptor set was obtained from an adult woman who had mild COVID-19 (a few samples of this study predate the infection). Cell type and time point are not known.

The chain employs TRBV30 and TRBJ1-1; 7 nucleotides line up with TRBD1. Germline loops: CDR1 GTSNPN, CDR2 SVGIG (reference sequence). The CDR3 runs to 13 residues. V was pared by 4 bases and J by 0 bases, with 2 bases of the junction left unmatched. The CDR3, as DNA: TGTGCCTGGATGACAGGGATGAACACTGAAGCTTTCTTT. Its translation is CAWMTGMNTEAFF.

The genes are TRBV20-1 and TRBJ1-5; no firm D call. Per the germline V gene, CDR1 is DFQATT and CDR2 is SNEGSKA (reference sequence). Trimming took 5 bases from V and 3 from J, leaving 11 bases between them. This CDR3 has 13 amino acids. The CDR3 loop is CSALPQNNQPQHF. The CDR3 nucleotides are TGCAGTGCTCTGCCACAGAACAATCAGCCCCAGCATTTT.

The chain uses TRBV19 and TRBJ2-3, with TRBD1 identical over 11 bases. This CDR3 has 15 amino acids. V lost 6 bases and J lost 4; bases outside the gene matches: 6. CDR1 is LNHDA, CDR2 SQIVND, per germline (reference sequence). CDR3 nucleotides: TGTGCCAGTAGCCCCGGGACAGGGGGAGCAGATACGCAGTATTTT. It yields the protein CASSPGTGGADTQYF.